This T cell receptor beta chain is drawn from a study of beta chain features in type 1 diabetes. Study-level points and caveats: Shortening of TCRB CDR3s, moderate but significant, appeared in all four CD4+ subsets of Type 1 diabetes patients. Fewer junction insertions and more nucleotide deletions appeared in type 1 diabetes patients. In these data, an HLA type influence on TCRB rearrangement remained unresolved.

Sequencing targeted expressed TCRB transcripts, as all isolated RNA had been reverse transcribed. Here immunoSEQ multiplex PCR was the method, and the copy in TCRdb shows in-frame clones only, minus some. The top ten clones hold about 0.7% of a sample with around 130,000 clones, 7% to 10% of them seen once. Note on this clone: The antigen is undetermined.

Trimming removed 5 bases from V and 7 bases from J; junction bases left unmatched: 7. This CDR3 spans 15 amino acids. Germline V gives CDR1 SGHTA, CDR2 FQGTGA. This chain joins TRBV7-3 and TRBJ2-1, with 11 bases identical to TRBD1. This TCR was sampled from a man aged 25-40 years with type 1 diabetes. What was sequenced was central memory CD4+ T cells from blood. The CDR3 DNA is TGTGCCAGCAGCCTCGTGGGACAGGGGGTGAATGAGCAGTTCTTC. As protein: CASSLVGQGVNEQFF.